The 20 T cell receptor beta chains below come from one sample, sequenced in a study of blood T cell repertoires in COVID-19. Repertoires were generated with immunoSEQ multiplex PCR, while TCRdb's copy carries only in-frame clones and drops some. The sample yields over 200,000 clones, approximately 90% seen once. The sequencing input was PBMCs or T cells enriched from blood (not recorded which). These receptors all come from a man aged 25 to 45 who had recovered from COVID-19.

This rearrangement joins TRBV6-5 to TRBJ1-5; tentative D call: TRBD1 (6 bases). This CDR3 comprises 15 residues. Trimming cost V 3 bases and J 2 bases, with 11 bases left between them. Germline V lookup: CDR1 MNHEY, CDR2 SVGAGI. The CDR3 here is CASSYSRQGNQPQHF. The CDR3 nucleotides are TGTGCCAGCAGTTATAGCCGACAGGGCAATCAGCCCCAGCATTTT.

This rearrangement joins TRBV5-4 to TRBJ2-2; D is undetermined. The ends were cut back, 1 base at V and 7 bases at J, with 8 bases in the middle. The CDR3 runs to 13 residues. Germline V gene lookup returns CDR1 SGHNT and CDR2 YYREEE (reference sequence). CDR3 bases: TGTGCCAGCAGCTTGACGACAAGCGGGGAGCTGTTTTTT. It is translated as CASSLTTSGELFF.

The CDR3, as DNA: TGTGCCAGCAGCCCCAACCCCAGGACTCACTATGGCTACACCTTC. Translating gives CASSPNPRTHYGYTF. The chain joins TRBV28 to TRBJ1-2, with D hard to call. V lost 6 bases and J 3 bases, leaving 17 bases between the germline ends. The CDR3 has 15 residues. CDR1 MDHEN and CDR2 SYDVKM come from the germline V gene.

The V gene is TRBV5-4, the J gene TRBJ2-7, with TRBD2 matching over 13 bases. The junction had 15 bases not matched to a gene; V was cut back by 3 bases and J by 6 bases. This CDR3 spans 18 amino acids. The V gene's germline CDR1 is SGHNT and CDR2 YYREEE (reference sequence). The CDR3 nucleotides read TGTGCCAGCAGCTCCGGCGCGGGACTAGCGGGATTAATAGGCGAGCAGTACTTC. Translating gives CASSSGAGLAGLIGEQYF.

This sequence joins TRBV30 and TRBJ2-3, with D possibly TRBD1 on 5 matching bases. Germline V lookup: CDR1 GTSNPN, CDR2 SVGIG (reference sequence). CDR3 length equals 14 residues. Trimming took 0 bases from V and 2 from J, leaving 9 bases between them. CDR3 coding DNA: TGTGCCTGGAGTGTAAAGGGGTTCACAGATACGCAGTATTTT. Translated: CAWSVKGFTDTQYF.

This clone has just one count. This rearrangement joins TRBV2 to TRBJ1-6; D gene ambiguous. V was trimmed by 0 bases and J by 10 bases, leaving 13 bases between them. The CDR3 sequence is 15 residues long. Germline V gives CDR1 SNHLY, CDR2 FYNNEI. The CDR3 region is CASSEARRAGSPLHF. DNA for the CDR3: TGTGCCAGCAGTGAAGCGAGGCGGGCTGGGTCACCCCTCCACTTT. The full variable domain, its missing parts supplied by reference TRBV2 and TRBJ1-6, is EPEVTQTPSHQVTQMGQEVILRCVPISNHLYFYWYRQILGQKVEFLVSFYNNEISEKSEIFDDQFSVERPDGSNFTLKIRSTKLEDSAMYFCASSEARRAGSPLHFGNGTRLTVT.

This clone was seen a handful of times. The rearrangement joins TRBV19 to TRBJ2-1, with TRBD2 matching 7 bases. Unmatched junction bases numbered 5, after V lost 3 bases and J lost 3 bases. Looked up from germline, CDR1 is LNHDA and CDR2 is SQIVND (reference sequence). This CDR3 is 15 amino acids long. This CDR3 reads CASSIGEGIYNEQFF. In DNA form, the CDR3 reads TGTGCCAGTAGTATTGGGGAGGGTATCTACAATGAGCAGTTCTTC.

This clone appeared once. The DNA of the CDR3 is TGTGCCAGCAGCCAACCGGGAAGAACTGAAGCTTTCTTT. As protein: CASSQPGRTEAFF. The chain joins TRBV3-1 (or the pseudogene TRBV3-2) to TRBJ1-1; no definite D call. V lost 2 bases and J 5 bases, leaving 9 bases between the germline ends. In germline, CDR1 is LGHDT, CDR2 YNNKEL (reference sequence). The CDR3 totals 13 residues.

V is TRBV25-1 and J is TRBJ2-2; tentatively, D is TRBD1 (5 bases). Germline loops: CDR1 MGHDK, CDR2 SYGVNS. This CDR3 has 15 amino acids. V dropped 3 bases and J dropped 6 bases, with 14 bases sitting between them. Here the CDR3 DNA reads TGTGCCAGCAGTGACCTCAGGGTAGCCCCCGGGGAGCTGTTTTTT. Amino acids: CASSDLRVAPGELFF. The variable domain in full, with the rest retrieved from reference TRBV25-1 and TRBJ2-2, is EADIYQTPRYLVIGTGKKITLECSQTMGHDKMYWYQQDPGMELHLIHYSYGVNSTEKGDLSSESTVSRIRTEHFPLTLESARPSHTSQYLCASSDLRVAPGELFFGEGSRLTVL.

The CDR3 region is CASSLQDSNQPQHF. DNA of the CDR3: TGTGCCAGCAGCCTTCAGGATAGCAATCAGCCCCAGCATTTT. The chain recombines TRBV3-1 (or the pseudogene TRBV3-2) with TRBJ1-5, with D unresolved. The V end was cut by 4 bases, the J end by 0 bases, with 7 bases between. The CDR3 extends over 14 amino acids. CDR1 is LGHDT, CDR2 YNNKEL, per germline (reference sequence).

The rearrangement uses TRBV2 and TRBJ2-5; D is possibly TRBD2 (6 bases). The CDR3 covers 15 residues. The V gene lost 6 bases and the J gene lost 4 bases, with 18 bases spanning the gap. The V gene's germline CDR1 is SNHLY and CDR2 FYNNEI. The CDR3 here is CASRTWGNSGETQYF. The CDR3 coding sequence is TGTGCCAGCAGAACTTGGGGTAATAGCGGAGAGACCCAGTACTTC. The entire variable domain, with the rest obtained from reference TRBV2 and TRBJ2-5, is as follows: EPEVTQTPSHQVTQMGQEVILRCVPISNHLYFYWYRQILGQKVEFLVSFYNNEISEKSEIFDDQFSVERPDGSNFTLKIRSTKLEDSAMYFCASRTWGNSGETQYFGPGTRLLVL.

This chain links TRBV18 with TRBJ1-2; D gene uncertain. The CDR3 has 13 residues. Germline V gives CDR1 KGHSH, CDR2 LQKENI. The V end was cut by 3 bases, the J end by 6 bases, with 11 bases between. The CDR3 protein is CASSPTREDGYTF. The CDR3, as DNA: TGTGCCAGCTCACCCACGAGGGAGGATGGCTACACCTTC.

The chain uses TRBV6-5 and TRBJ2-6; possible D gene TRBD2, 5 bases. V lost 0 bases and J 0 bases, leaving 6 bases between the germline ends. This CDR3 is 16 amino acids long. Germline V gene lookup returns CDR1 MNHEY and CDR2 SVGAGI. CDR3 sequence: CASSYSGVSGANVLTF. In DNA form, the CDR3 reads TGTGCCAGCAGTTACTCGGGAGTCTCTGGGGCCAACGTCCTGACTTTC.

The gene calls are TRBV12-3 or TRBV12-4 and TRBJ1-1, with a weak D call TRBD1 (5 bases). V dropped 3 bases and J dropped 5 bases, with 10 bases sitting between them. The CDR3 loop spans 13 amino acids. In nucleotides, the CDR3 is TGTGCCAGCAGTTTTATGCAGGGTACTGAAGCTTTCTTT. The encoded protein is CASSFMQGTEAFF.

The DNA of the CDR3 is TGTGCCAGCAGCCCTGGAGTGCTGGGTACTGAAGCTTTCTTT. Its protein is CASSPGVLGTEAFF. This chain uses TRBV7-9 with TRBJ1-1, with D uncertain. CDR3 length: 14 amino acids. Germline CDR1 is SEHNR and CDR2 is FQNEAQ (reference sequence). With 5 bases removed from V and 5 bases from J, the gap between germline ends came to 15 bases.

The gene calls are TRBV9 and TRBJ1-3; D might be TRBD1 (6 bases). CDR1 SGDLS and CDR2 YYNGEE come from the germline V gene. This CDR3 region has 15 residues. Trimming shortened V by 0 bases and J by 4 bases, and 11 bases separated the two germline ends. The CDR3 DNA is TGTGCCAGCAGCGTAGCGGCAGGGGCAGGAAACACCATATATTTT. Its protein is CASSVAAGAGNTIYF.

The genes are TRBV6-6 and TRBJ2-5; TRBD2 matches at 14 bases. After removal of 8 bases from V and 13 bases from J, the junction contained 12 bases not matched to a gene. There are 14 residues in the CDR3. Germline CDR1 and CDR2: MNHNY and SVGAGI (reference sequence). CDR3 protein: CASGPGQGTSGRYF. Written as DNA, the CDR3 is TGTGCCAGCGGACCGGGACAGGGGACTAGCGGGAGGTACTTC.

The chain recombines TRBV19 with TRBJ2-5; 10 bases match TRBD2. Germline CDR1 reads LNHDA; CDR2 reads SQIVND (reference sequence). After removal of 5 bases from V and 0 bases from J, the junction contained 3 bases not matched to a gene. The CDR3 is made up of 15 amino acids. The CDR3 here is CASSVSGGYQETQYF. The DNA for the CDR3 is TGTGCCAGTAGTGTTAGCGGGGGGTACCAAGAGACCCAGTACTTC.

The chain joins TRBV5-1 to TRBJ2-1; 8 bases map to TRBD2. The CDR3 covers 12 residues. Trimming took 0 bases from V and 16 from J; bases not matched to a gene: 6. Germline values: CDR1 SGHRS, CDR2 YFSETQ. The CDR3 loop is CASSLEGLGSFF. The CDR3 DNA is TGCGCCAGCAGCTTGGAGGGACTAGGTTCATTCTTC.

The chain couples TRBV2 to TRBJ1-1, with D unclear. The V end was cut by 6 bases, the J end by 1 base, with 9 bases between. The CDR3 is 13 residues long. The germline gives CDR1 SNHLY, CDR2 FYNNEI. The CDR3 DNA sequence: TGTGCCAGCAGGGCGGCGGGGAACACTGAAGCTTTCTTT. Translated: CASRAAGNTEAFF.